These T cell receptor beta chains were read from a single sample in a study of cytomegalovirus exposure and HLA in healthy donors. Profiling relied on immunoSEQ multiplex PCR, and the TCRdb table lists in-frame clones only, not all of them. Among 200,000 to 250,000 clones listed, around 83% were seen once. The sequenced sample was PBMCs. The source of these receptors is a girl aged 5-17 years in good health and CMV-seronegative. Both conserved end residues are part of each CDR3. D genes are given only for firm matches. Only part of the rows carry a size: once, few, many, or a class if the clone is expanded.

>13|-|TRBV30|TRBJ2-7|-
TGTGCCTGGAGTGTCACAGGCTCTGGAGAGCAGTACTTC
CAWSVTGSGEQYF
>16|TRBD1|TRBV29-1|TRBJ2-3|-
TGCAGCGTCGCCTTCCTTCAGGGGGTGGGCACAGATACGCAGTATTTT
CSVAFLQGVGTDTQYF
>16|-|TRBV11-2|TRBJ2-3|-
TGTGCCAGCAGCTTAAAACTAGCCCCAACCACAGATACGCAGTATTTT
CASSLKLAPTTDTQYF
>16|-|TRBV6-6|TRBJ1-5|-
TGTGCCAGCAGTTACCTAGGGGCGGTTGGCAATCAGCCCCAGCATTTT
CASSYLGAVGNQPQHF
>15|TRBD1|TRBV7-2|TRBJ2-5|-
TGTGCCAGCAGCCCGGGCGCCCGGGACAGGTGGGCCCAGTACTTC
CASSPGARDRWAQYF
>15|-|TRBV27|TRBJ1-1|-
TGTGCCAGCAAAAGAAATCTACGGGGGAACACTGAAGCTTTCTTT
CASKRNLRGNTEAFF
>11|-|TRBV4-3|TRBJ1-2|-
TGCGCCAGCAGCCATAACTCCGGCTACACCTTC
CASSHNSGYTF
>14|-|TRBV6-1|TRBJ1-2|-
TGTGCCAGCAGGCAGGGGACCCCAGCGAGTGGCTACACCTTC
CASRQGTPASGYTF
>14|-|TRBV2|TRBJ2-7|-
TGTGCCAGCAGGAAGATTAGCGGTCTCTACGAGCAGTACTTC
CASRKISGLYEQYF
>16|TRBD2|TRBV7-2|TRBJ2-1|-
TGTGCCAGCAGCCTGTGGGGGGAGGGAACGGGGAATGAGCAGTTCTTC
CASSLWGEGTGNEQFF
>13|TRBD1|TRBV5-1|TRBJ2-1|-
TGCGCCAGCAGCTTTTACAGGGGCAATGAGCAGTTCTTC
CASSFYRGNEQFF
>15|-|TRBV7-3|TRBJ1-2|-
TGTGCCAGCAGATATAAAGGGGAGGGGCGGTATGGCTACACCTTC
CASRYKGEGRYGYTF
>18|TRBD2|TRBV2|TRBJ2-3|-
TGTGCCAGCAGTGAAGCCCTACTAGCGGGAGGGAACACAGATACGCAGTATTTT
CASSEALLAGGNTDTQYF
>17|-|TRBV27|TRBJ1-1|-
TGTGCCAGCAGTTTATCCTCCGGGGGGGGCTACTCTTCCGAAGCTTTCTTT
CASSLSSGGGYSSEAFF
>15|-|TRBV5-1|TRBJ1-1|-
TGCGCCAGCAGCTTAGAGATCACAGGTAACACTGAAGCTTTCTTT
CASSLEITGNTEAFF
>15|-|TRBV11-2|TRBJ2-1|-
TGTGCCAGCAGCCTTAGCGGCGCCAAGAACAATGAGCAGTTCTTC
CASSLSGAKNNEQFF
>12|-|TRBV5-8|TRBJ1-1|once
TGTGCCAGCAGCCCCAGACTGCGGGGTGCTTTCTTT
CASSPRLRGAFF
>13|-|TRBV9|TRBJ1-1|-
TGTGCCAGCGCGACAGCCTTGAACACTGAAGCTTTCTTT
CASATALNTEAFF
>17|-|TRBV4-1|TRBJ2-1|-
TGCGCCAGCAGCCAAGAATGGAGAGCGGGTGGGTACAATGAGCAGTTCTTC
CASSQEWRAGGYNEQFF
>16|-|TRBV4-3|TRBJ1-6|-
TGCGCCAGCAGCCAAGATAGGGGTCCCTTAGGTTCACCCCTCCACTTT
CASSQDRGPLGSPLHF
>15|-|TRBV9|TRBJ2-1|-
TGTGCCAGCAGCGCAACTCACTGGGGCGACAATGAGCAGTTCTTC
CASSATHWGDNEQFF
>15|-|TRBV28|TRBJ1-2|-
TGTGCCAGCAGTCTCCAGGGAACGACAAAGGATGGCTACACCTTC
CASSLQGTTKDGYTF
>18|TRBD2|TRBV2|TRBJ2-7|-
TGTGCCAGCACCCGAAGGGTACTAGCGGGAGCTGAGTCCTACGAGCAGTACTTC
CASTRRVLAGAESYEQYF
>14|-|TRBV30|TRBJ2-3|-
TGTGCCTGGAGTGTAATCTCCAGCGGTCATGCGCAGTATTTT
CAWSVISSGHAQYF
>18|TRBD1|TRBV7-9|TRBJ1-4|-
TGTGCCAGCAGCTTGAGGACAGGGGGCTCGTTTGCTAATGAAAAACTGTTTTTT
CASSLRTGGSFANEKLFF
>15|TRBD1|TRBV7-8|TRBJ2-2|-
TGTGCCAGCAGCTCCCGGGACAGGGTGTCCGGGGAGCTGTTTTTT
CASSSRDRVSGELFF
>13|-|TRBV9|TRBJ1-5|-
TGTGCCAGCAGCACAGCCCTACAGGGGCCCCAGCATTTT
CASSTALQGPQHF
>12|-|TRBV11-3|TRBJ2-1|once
TGTGCCAGCGCGCGGGAAGGCAGTGAGCAGTTCTTC
CASAREGSEQFF
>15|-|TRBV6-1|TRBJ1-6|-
TGTGCCAGCAGGGCCGAAGTCTCCTATAATTCACCCCTCCACTTT
CASRAEVSYNSPLHF
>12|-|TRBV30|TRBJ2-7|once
TGTGCCTGGAAGGCAGGGCCCTACGAGCAGTACTTC
CAWKAGPYEQYF
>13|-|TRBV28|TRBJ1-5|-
TGTGCCAGCAGTTCGGGTCGATATCAGCCCCAGCATTTT
CASSSGRYQPQHF
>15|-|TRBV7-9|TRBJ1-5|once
TGTGCCAGCAGCTCGGACGGACTCGGGAATCAGCCCCAGCATTTT
CASSSDGLGNQPQHF
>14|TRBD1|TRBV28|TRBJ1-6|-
TGTGCCAGCAGTTTGCGACAGGGGGCGAGACCCCTCCACTTT
CASSLRQGARPLHF
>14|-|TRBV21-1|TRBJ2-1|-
TGTGCCAGCAGCAAAGAACAGGGGTCCAATGAGCAGTTCTTC
CASSKEQGSNEQFF
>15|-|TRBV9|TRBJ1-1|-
TGTGCCAGCAGCGTAGTCCCGGACCGGAGCGGGGGAGCTTTCTTT
CASSVVPDRSGGAFF
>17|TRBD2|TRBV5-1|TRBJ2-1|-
TGCGCCAGCAGCTTGGCCGGACTAGCGGGGACCTACAATGAGCAGTTCTTC
CASSLAGLAGTYNEQFF
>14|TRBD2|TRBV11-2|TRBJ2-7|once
TGTGCCAGCAGCCGCGGGGGGGCAAACTACGAGCAGTACTTC
CASSRGGANYEQYF
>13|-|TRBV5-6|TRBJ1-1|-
TGTGCCAGCAGCACACAGGGTTCCACTGAAGCTTTCTTT
CASSTQGSTEAFF
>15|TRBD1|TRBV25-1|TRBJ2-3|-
TGTGCCAGCAGCGGCGACAGGGCGCGCCTGGATACGCAGTATTTT
CASSGDRARLDTQYF
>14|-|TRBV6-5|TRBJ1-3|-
TGTGCCAGCAGTTACTTATTCCCCCCCGGCACCATATATTTT
CASSYLFPPGTIYF
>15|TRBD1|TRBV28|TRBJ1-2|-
TGTGCCACCCTAACAGGGGGCTCTTCTATGTATGGCTACACCTTC
CATLTGGSSMYGYTF
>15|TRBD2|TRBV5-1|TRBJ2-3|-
TGCGCCAGCAGCTTAGCGGGAGGCGCGACAGATACGCAGTATTTT
CASSLAGGATDTQYF
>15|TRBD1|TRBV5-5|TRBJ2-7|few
TGTGCCAGCAGCTTGTTGGGACAGGGAGGCTACGAGCAGTACTTC
CASSLLGQGGYEQYF
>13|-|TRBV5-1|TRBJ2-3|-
TGCGCCAGCAGCTTGGTGCGCGCAGATACGCAGTATTTT
CASSLVRADTQYF
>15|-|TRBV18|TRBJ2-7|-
TGTGCCAGCTCACCTCGGGACTCGCAAAGCGACGAGCAGTACTTC
CASSPRDSQSDEQYF
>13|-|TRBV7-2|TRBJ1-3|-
TGTGCTACTAGCTGGGGGTCTGGAAACACCATATATTTT
CATSWGSGNTIYF